These 2 T cell receptor beta chains were all obtained from the same sample, sequenced in a study of T cell repertoires in ileal Crohn's disease. Libraries were prepared by immunoSEQ multiplex PCR; TCRdb keeps only in-frame clonotypes and omits some of them. The sample carries 13,000 to 15,000 clones, 82% recorded once. Sequencing was performed on ileal tissue. These receptors were collected from an adult with Crohn's disease.

This clone was seen more than once but under ten times. This rearrangement joins TRBV5-4 to TRBJ1-1; 11 bases match TRBD1. The V gene end was trimmed by 4 bases and the J gene end by 4 bases; junction bases not matched to a gene: 0. CDR1 is SGHNT and CDR2 is YYREEE in the germline V gene (reference sequence). This CDR3 spans 13 amino acids. DNA of the CDR3: TGTGCCAGCAGCGGGACAGGGGGCACTGAAGCTTTCTTT. Protein product: CASSGTGGTEAFF.

The rearrangement joins TRBV11-2 to TRBJ2-7; 8 positions agree with TRBD2. The germline V gene has CDR1 SGHAT and CDR2 FQNNGV. The CDR3 has 15 amino acids. With V trimmed by 2 bases and J by 3 bases, 6 bases remained unmatched. CDR3 region: CASSLPAGVGYEQYF. The CDR3 DNA reads TGTGCCAGCAGCTTACCAGCGGGAGTAGGCTACGAGCAGTACTTC.